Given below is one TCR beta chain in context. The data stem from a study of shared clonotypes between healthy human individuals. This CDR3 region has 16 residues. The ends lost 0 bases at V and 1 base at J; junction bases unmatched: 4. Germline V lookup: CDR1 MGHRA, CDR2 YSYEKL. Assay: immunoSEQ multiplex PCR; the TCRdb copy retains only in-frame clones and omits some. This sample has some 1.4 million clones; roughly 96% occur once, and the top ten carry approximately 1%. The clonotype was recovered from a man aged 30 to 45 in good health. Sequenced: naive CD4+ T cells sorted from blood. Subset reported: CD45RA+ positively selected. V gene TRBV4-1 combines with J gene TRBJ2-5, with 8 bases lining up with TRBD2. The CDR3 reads CASSQEALAVQETQYF. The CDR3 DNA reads TGCGCCAGCAGCCAAGAAGCACTAGCGGTCCAAGAGACCCAGTACTTC.